This T cell receptor (beta chain) was sequenced for a study of shared T cell receptors in the human thymus. Profiling relied on immunoSEQ multiplex PCR, and the TCRdb table lists in-frame clones only, not all of them. The sample has about 540,000 clones; approximately 78% are singletons. With 2 bases clipped from V and 8 bases from J, the junction kept 9 bases outside the gene matches. CDR3 length: 16 amino acids. Germline V gene data show CDR1 as MNHNS and CDR2 as SASEGT. These data also formed part of another study, on human thymus T cells.

The sample was thymocytes. The rearrangement uses TRBV6-1 and TRBJ1-4; TRBD1 matches at 9 bases. The TCR originated in a boy under three years old with a congenital heart defect. CDR3 residues: CASSERLDRGREKLFF. The CDR3 DNA is TGTGCCAGCAGTGAAAGATTGGACAGGGGACGCGAAAAACTGTTTTTT.